These T cell receptor beta chains were read from a single sample in a study of cytomegalovirus exposure and HLA in healthy donors. Sequencing was performed with immunoSEQ multiplex PCR; in TCRdb, only in-frame clones are kept and a portion is missing. The table records about 200,000 clones, 82% of them present only once. Sample: PBMCs. The receptors shown here come from a man aged 35 to 55 in good health and CMV-seropositive. Each CDR3 is given with its conserved first and last residue. The D gene is left open where the match is weak. Size tells how often a clone was seen (once, few, many) or the class of an expanded clone, and some rows leave it out.

clone_size	d_call	j_call	v_call	cdr3_nt	cdr3_aa
.	TRBD2	TRBJ2-3	TRBV11-3	TGTGCCAGCAGCCCCTTAAGCGGGAGGGCCACAGATACGCAGTATTTT	CASSPLSGRATDTQYF
few	.	TRBJ2-1	TRBV15	TGTGCCACCAGCAGAGATCCGACCGGGAGTGAGCAGTTCTTC	CATSRDPTGSEQFF
.	TRBD1	TRBJ1-2	TRBV2	TGTGCCAGCTTGGGCAGGGGGCTTAACAACTATGGCTACACCTTC	CASLGRGLNNYGYTF
.	.	TRBJ2-1	TRBV7-3	TGTGCCAGCAGCCCACCGGTCTACAATGAGCAGTTCTTC	CASSPPVYNEQFF
.	.	TRBJ1-2	TRBV7-9	TGTGCCAGCGAGCGAAGGGCGGGAGTCGGCTATGGCTACACCTTC	CASERRAGVGYGYTF
.	.	TRBJ2-5	TRBV4-1	TGCGCCAGCAGCCAATCGGCGACGGGCCAAGAGACCCAGTACTTC	CASSQSATGQETQYF
.	.	TRBJ2-3	TRBV7-9	TGTGCCAGCAGCTTAGTTGGAGGGCCGGGTACGCAGTATTTT	CASSLVGGPGTQYF
.	.	TRBJ2-1	TRBV2	TGTGCCAGCAGTCCACAGGGTACAGGGAATGAGCAGTTCTTC	CASSPQGTGNEQFF
.	TRBD2	TRBJ2-3	TRBV9	TGTGCCAGCAGCGTAGGAAACTTGGGGACTAGCGGGAGGAGGGGTGATACGCAGTATTTT	CASSVGNLGTSGRRGDTQYF
.	.	TRBJ1-2	TRBV5-8	TGTGCCAGCAGCTCCTGGGACACGTCAAACTATGGCTACACCTTC	CASSSWDTSNYGYTF
.	.	TRBJ1-5	TRBV6-1	TGTGCCAGCGTTGGGACAAATCAAAATCAGCCCCAGCATTTT	CASVGTNQNQPQHF
.	.	TRBJ1-2	TRBV6-5	TGTGCCAGCAGCGGGAGAGCCGTCTATGGCTACACCTTC	CASSGRAVYGYTF
.	TRBD1	TRBJ1-2	TRBV29-1	TGCAGCGTTGAAGATCAGGGGGCGGGCTATGGCTACACCTTC	CSVEDQGAGYGYTF